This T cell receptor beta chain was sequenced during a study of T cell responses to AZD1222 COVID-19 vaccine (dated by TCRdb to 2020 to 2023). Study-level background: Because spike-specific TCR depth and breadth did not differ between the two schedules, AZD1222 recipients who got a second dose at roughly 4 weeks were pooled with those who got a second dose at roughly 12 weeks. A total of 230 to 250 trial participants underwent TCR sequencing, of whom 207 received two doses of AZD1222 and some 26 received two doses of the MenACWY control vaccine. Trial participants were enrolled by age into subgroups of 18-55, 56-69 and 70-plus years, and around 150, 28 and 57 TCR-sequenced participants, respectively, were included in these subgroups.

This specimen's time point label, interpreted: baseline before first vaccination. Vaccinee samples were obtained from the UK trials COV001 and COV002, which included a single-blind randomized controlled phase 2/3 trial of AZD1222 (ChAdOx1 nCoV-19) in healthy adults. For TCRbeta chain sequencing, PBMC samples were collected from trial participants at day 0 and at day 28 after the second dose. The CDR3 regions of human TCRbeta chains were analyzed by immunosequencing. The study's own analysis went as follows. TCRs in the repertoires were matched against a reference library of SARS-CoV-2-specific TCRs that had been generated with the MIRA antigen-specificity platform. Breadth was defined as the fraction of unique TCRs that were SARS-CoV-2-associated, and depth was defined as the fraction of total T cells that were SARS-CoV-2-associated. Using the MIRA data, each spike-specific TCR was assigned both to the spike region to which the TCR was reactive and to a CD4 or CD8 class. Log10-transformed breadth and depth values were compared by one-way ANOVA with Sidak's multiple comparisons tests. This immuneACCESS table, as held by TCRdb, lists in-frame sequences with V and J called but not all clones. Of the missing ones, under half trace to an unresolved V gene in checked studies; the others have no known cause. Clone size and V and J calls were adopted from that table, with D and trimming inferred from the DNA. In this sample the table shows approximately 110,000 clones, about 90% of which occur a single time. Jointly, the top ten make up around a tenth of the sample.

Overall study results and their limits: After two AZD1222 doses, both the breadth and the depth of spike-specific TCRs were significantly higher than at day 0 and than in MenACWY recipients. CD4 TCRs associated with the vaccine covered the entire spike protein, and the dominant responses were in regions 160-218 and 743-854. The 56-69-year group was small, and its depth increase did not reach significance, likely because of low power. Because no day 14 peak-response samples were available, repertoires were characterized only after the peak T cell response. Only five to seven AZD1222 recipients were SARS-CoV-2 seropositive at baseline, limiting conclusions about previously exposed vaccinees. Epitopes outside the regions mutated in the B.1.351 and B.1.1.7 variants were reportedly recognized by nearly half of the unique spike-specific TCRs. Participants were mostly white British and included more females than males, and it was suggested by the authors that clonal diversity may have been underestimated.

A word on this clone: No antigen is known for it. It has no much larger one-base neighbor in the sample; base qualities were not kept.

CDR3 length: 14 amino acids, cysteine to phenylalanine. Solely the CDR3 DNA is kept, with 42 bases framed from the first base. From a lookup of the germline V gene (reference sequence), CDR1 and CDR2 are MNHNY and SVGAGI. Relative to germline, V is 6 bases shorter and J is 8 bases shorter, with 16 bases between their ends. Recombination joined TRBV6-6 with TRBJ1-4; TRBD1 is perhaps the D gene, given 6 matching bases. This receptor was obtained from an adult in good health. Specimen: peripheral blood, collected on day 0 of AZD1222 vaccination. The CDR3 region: CASREQGISEKLFF. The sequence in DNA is TGTGCCAGCAGGGAACAGGGTATCAGCGAAAAACTGTTTTTT.